One T cell receptor (beta chain) is described in this entry. Its antigen remains unknown. Here immunoSEQ multiplex PCR was the method, and the copy in TCRdb shows in-frame clones only, minus some. This sample has about 150,000 clones, with about 79% found just once. Looked up from germline, CDR1 is SGHTA and CDR2 is FQGNSA. V dropped 4 bases and J dropped 5; count of bases not matched to a gene: 8. The CDR3 is 16 amino acids. Genomic DNA for TCR beta libraries, approximately 2.1 micrograms, came from cryopreserved PBMCs. The sample comes from a study of cytotoxic CD8 clonotypes in ibrutinib-treated CLL. Looking at the study overall: Responses: some 25 partial, 2 complete; after median about 70 months, about 15 stayed remitted, approximately twelve progressed.

Study results and limitations: Before falling back toward baseline at progression, clonality had risen at the time of ibrutinib response. Sampling times, which were not matched between the groups, differed between sustained-remission patients and progressing patients.

The rearrangement links TRBV7-2 to TRBJ2-5, with TRBD2 identical over 12 bases. This sequence originates from a human donor with chronic lymphocytic leukemia. The material was PBMCs, obtained after 12 months of ibrutinib treatment. The DNA for the CDR3 is TGTGCCAGCAGCTCCCGACTAGCGGGAGCCGCGGAGACCCAGTACTTC. Its protein is CASSSRLAGAAETQYF.